A selection of T cell receptor beta chains follows, all from one sample in a study of cytotoxic CD8 clonotypes in ibrutinib-treated CLL. The protocol was immunoSEQ multiplex PCR, while the TCRdb copy is restricted to in-frame clones and leaves out a portion. The sample records about 160,000 clones, over 65% being singletons. This specimen was PBMCs, taken after 12 months of ibrutinib treatment. The origin of the receptors is a human donor with chronic lymphocytic leukemia. The CDR3 runs from the conserved cysteine through the conserved F or W. The D gene is left open where the match is weak. The size field is filled for only some rows; it gives once, few, many or a size class.

TRBV28	TRBJ1-5	TRBD1	NA	TGTGCCAGCAGTCATAGGGGACAGGCAGATCAGCCCCAGCATTTT	CASSHRGQADQPQHF
TRBV18	TRBJ1-2	NA	NA	TGTGCCAGCTCACCCTCTGCGGGGGCTGGCGGCTACACCTTC	CASSPSAGAGGYTF
TRBV5-1	TRBJ2-1	TRBD1	NA	TGCGCCAGCAGCCCGGGGGACAGGTTTGAAAAGAGATCCTACAATGAGCAGTTCTTC	CASSPGDRFEKRSYNEQFF
TRBV18	TRBJ1-5	NA	NA	TGTGCCAGCACCTCGGATAAGAGTCAGCCCCAGCATTTT	CASTSDKSQPQHF
TRBV18	TRBJ1-1	NA	few	TGTGCCAGCTCCCCCCAGGTCCACACTGAAGCTTTCTTT	CASSPQVHTEAFF
TRBV6-1	TRBJ1-3	NA	NA	TGTGCCAGCTCTAGGCAGGGAGCCTCTGGAAACACCATATATTTT	CASSRQGASGNTIYF
TRBV9	TRBJ2-5	TRBD2	few	TGTGCCAGCAGCAGACGACTAGCGGGGCAAGAGACCCAGTACTTC	CASSRRLAGQETQYF
TRBV9	TRBJ2-1	NA	NA	TGTGCCAGCAGCGTAGCCAGAGGGTTCCCCCACAATGAGCAGTTCTTC	CASSVARGFPHNEQFF
TRBV28	TRBJ1-1	NA	NA	TGTGCCAGCAGCCCTTACAGGGACGAAGCTTTCTTT	CASSPYRDEAFF
TRBV28	TRBJ1-1	NA	NA	TGTGCCAGCAGCTTCGGACAGCCGAGATCGGCTGAAGCTTTCTTT	CASSFGQPRSAEAFF
TRBV30	TRBJ1-2	NA	few	TGTGCCTGGAAGCGGAAGGCAGGGCCCTATGGCTACACCTTC	CAWKRKAGPYGYTF
TRBV28	TRBJ2-7	TRBD1	once	TGTGCCAGCTCACAGGGACAGGGGGTCTACGAGCAGTACTTC	CASSQGQGVYEQYF
TRBV4-3	TRBJ2-3	TRBD2	NA	TGCGCCAGCAGCCCTCGAGCGGGATGGGCAGATACGCAGTATTTT	CASSPRAGWADTQYF
TRBV2	TRBJ2-1	TRBD2	NA	TGTGCCAGCAGTGAGGGACTAGCGGAATACAATGAGCAGTTCTTC	CASSEGLAEYNEQFF
TRBV5-8	TRBJ1-2	NA	NA	TGTGCCAGCAGCTTGACAGGCTACACCTTC	CASSLTGYTF
TRBV6-5	TRBJ2-1	TRBD2	NA	TGTGCCAGCAGTTTGTTGGCGGGAGGAAACAATGAGCAGTTCTTC	CASSLLAGGNNEQFF
TRBV5-1	TRBJ1-1	NA	NA	TGCGCCAGCAGCACGGAGACTGGGGGCACTGAAGCTTTCTTT	CASSTETGGTEAFF
TRBV30	TRBJ2-1	NA	NA	TGTGCCTGGAGTGTAGGACAGATCAATGAGCAGTTCTTC	CAWSVGQINEQFF
TRBV7-8	TRBJ1-5	TRBD1	few	TGTGCCAGCAGCTTAGATAGGAGGGGGCGGGGGCAGCCCCAGCATTTT	CASSLDRRGRGQPQHF
TRBV30	TRBJ1-1	TRBD1	NA	TGTGCCGGGACAGGGGGGGTGAACACTGAAGCTTTCTTT	CAGTGGVNTEAFF
TRBV7-2	TRBJ2-7	TRBD2	NA	TGTGCCAGCAGCTTCGGGACTAGCGGGAGGGCCTACGAGCAGTACTTC	CASSFGTSGRAYEQYF
TRBV18	TRBJ1-1	NA	few	TGTGCCAGCTCACCCTCAGGGGCGATGGTGGACACTGAAGCTTTCTTT	CASSPSGAMVDTEAFF
TRBV10-2	TRBJ2-5	TRBD2	NA	TGCGCCAGCCAGAGGGAGAGCGGGAGAAGTGGGACCCAGTACTTC	CASQRESGRSGTQYF
TRBV6-1	TRBJ1-2	TRBD1	NA	TGTGCCAGCAGTGTGACGCAGGGGGCGGACGGCTACACCTTC	CASSVTQGADGYTF
TRBV7-2	TRBJ1-5	NA	NA	TGTGCCAGCAGCTTATTCGTCCGTCGGGGGGCGCCTCAGCCCCAGCATTTT	CASSLFVRRGAPQPQHF
TRBV9	TRBJ2-7	NA	NA	TGTGCCAGCAGCGTTCAAAAGCAGTACTTC	CASSVQKQYF
TRBV2	TRBJ1-6	NA	NA	TGTGCCAGCAGTGTCGATGCGAGCTCCTATAATTCACCCCTCCACTTT	CASSVDASSYNSPLHF
TRBV6-5	TRBJ1-2	TRBD1	NA	TGTGCCAGCATCAAAACGGGACAGGGGTATGGCTACACCTTC	CASIKTGQGYGYTF
TRBV19	TRBJ1-3	NA	NA	TGTGCCACAGCGACAGCCTCTGGAAACACCATATATTTT	CATATASGNTIYF
TRBV19	TRBJ1-5	TRBD1	NA	TGTGCCAGTAGTATAGTCAGGGGGAGCAATCAGCCCCAGCATTTT	CASSIVRGSNQPQHF
TRBV19	TRBJ1-2	NA	few	TGTGCCAGTAGTATATTCCCCGGGACGACGGAGGGAGGCTACACCTTC	CASSIFPGTTEGGYTF
TRBV2	TRBJ2-1	NA	once	TGTGCCAGCAGTGAACTACGCGGTAGTGGGGCCTCGGAGCAGTTCTTC	CASSELRGSGASEQFF
TRBV5-4	TRBJ1-2	TRBD1	NA	TGTGCCAGCAGCTTCCGGGACAGGGGGAACTATGGCTACACCTTC	CASSFRDRGNYGYTF
TRBV7-9	TRBJ2-1	TRBD2	once	TGTGCCAGCAGCTTAGAAGGACTAGCGGGGGCCCACAATGAGCAGTTCTTC	CASSLEGLAGAHNEQFF
TRBV19	TRBJ1-2	NA	once	TGTGCCAGTAGTCCCATGGCCAGGGCCTATGGCTACACCTTC	CASSPMARAYGYTF
TRBV9	TRBJ2-7	TRBD1	once	TGTGCCAGCAGCCCGGGAGGACAGGGGATAGGTGAGCAGTACTTC	CASSPGGQGIGEQYF
TRBV18	TRBJ2-2	NA	NA	TGTGCCAGCTCACATACTAACAGGCCACCGAACACCGGGGAGCTGTTTTTT	CASSHTNRPPNTGELFF
TRBV11-2	TRBJ2-1	NA	NA	TGTGCCAGCAGCTTAGAAGCGGCAGGGTCTGAGCAGTTCTTC	CASSLEAAGSEQFF
TRBV5-6	TRBJ1-4	TRBD1	NA	TGTGCCAGCAGCTTGCGTGGACAGGTGTCGAAACTGTTTTTT	CASSLRGQVSKLFF
TRBV7-2	TRBJ1-1	NA	NA	TGTGCCAGCAGCTTGTATCAGGGGCAGAACACTGAAGCTTTCTTT	CASSLYQGQNTEAFF
TRBV28	TRBJ1-5	TRBD1	NA	TGTGCCAGCAGCGAAGCAGGGGGCAGTATTAGCAATCAGCCCCAGCATTTT	CASSEAGGSISNQPQHF
TRBV10-3	TRBJ1-3	NA	once	TGTGCCATCAGCCTGGACAGAAACTCTGGAAACACCATATATTTT	CAISLDRNSGNTIYF
TRBV6-1	TRBJ2-2	NA	NA	TGTGCCAGCAGTGAGTTCGGGGAGCTGTTTTTT	CASSEFGELFF
TRBV5-5	TRBJ1-1	TRBD1	NA	TGTGCCAGCAGCTTGGTAGGACAGGTTGAAGCTTTCTTT	CASSLVGQVEAFF
TRBV5-4	TRBJ2-7	NA	NA	TGTGCCAGCAGCTTGGGGGGTTCGACTATCGAGCAGTACTTC	CASSLGGSTIEQYF
TRBV10-3	TRBJ1-1	TRBD1	NA	TGTGCCATCAGTGGGGCAGGGGGAGAGGCTTTCTTT	CAISGAGGEAFF
TRBV7-2	TRBJ2-1	TRBD1	NA	TGTGCCAGCAGAGAGGACAGGGCCGCCTACAATGAGCAGTTCTTC	CASREDRAAYNEQFF
TRBV25-1	TRBJ1-2	TRBD1	NA	TGTGCCAGCAGTCCGGGACAGGGAGATTATGGCTACACCTTC	CASSPGQGDYGYTF
TRBV9	TRBJ1-1	NA	NA	TGTGCCAGCAGCGTAGGCCCGCCGGCCTTTAAGGGTGAAGCTTTCTTT	CASSVGPPAFKGEAFF
TRBV30	TRBJ1-2	NA	NA	TGTGCCTGCTGCTCCCAGGAAGTTAACTATGGCTACACCTTC	CACCSQEVNYGYTF
TRBV4-3	TRBJ1-1	NA	NA	TGCGCCAGCAGCCATGATTTACAGGGAGCCACTGAAGCTTTCTTT	CASSHDLQGATEAFF
TRBV16	TRBJ2-7	TRBD2	NA	TGTGCCAGCAGCCAAGCCGGACTAGCGGGAGTGGGAGTCGAGCAGTACTTC	CASSQAGLAGVGVEQYF
TRBV2	TRBJ1-3	NA	many	TGTGCCAGCAAATGGGTGTCTGGAAACACCATATATTTT	CASKWVSGNTIYF
TRBV6-1	TRBJ1-2	NA	NA	TGTGCCAGCACCCGAGGGACGGCCTATGGCTACACCTTC	CASTRGTAYGYTF
TRBV4-1	TRBJ1-1	NA	once	TGCGCCAGCAGCCAAGAGACGGGGCTAGGGACTGAAGCTTTCTTT	CASSQETGLGTEAFF
TRBV5-1	TRBJ2-5	NA	NA	TGCGCCAGCAGCTTGCTCAGGGGGAGGGAGACCCAGTACTTC	CASSLLRGRETQYF
TRBV7-9	TRBJ2-1	NA	NA	TGTGCCAGCAGCTTAGCTCCGGGGGCTGACAATGAGCAGTTCTTC	CASSLAPGADNEQFF
TRBV6-6	TRBJ1-2	TRBD1	NA	TGTGCCAGCACCAGGGGGGGAGGCTACACCTTC	CASTRGGGYTF
TRBV5-1	TRBJ2-1	NA	NA	TGCGCCAGCAGCTTCGGGGACGACTACAATGAGCAGTTCTTC	CASSFGDDYNEQFF
TRBV18	TRBJ1-2	NA	NA	TGTGCCAGCCCCTACTCCGGACAGACACCTAAGGGTGGCTACACCTTC	CASPYSGQTPKGGYTF